Given below is one T cell receptor (beta chain) in context. The V gene lost 4 bases and the J gene lost 8 bases, with 14 bases spanning the gap. The CDR3 sequence is 13 residues long. Germline lookup yields CDR1 MGHRA and CDR2 YSYEKL. The assay was immunoSEQ multiplex PCR, and TCRdb's table has in-frame clones only and misses some. The profile covers roughly 430,000 clones, with 88% appearing a single time and around 2% taken by the ten largest. The record originates from a study of blood T cell repertoires in COVID-19. Participant ages covered about 18 to 100 years across approximately 25 US areas. The sequencing input was PBMCs or T cells enriched from blood (not recorded which). The receptor's source is a woman in her thirties or forties with acute COVID-19. The chain combines TRBV4-1 with TRBJ1-1, with D possibly matching TRBD1 (5 bases). CDR3 coding DNA: TGCGCCAGCAGCCCTCTCGTGGGGGGGGAAGCTTTCTTT. It yields the protein CASSPLVGGEAFF.